The clone carrying this T cell receptor beta chain was observed a handful of times. Its antigen is currently unknown. Every bit of the isolated RNA underwent reverse transcription, so sequencing read expressed TCRB transcripts. The protocol was immunoSEQ multiplex PCR, while the TCRdb copy is restricted to in-frame clones and leaves out a portion. The table includes approximately 730,000 clones, 13% detected once. This sample was included in a study of beta chain features in type 1 diabetes. Study findings and constraints: TCRB CDR3s were moderately but significantly shorter in Type 1 diabetes patients in all four CD4+ subsets.

Trimming removed 0 bases at V and 6 bases at J, with 9 bases between. The CDR3 runs 14 residues. CDR1 is GTSNPN, CDR2 SVGIG, per germline (reference sequence). The specimen was naive CD4+ T cells from blood. The J gene is TRBJ1-6, the V gene TRBV30, with D unresolved. The source of this sequence is a man between 18 and 29 years old with type 1 diabetes. CDR3 in DNA: TGTGCCTGGAGTGTCGCGGGTCTTAATTCACCCCTCCACTTT. It is translated as CAWSVAGLNSPLHF.